A single sample gave rise to the 29 T cell receptor beta chains below, sequenced in a study of cytomegalovirus exposure and HLA in healthy donors. PCR was performed using 60 Vbeta and 13 Jbeta primers. The table came from immunoSEQ multiplex PCR; TCRdb's copy has only in-frame clones and leaves some out. There are 150,000 or so clones in the sample; around 77% occur only once, and 4.2% lies in the top ten. The source material was PBMCs. These receptors originate from a male donor in good health and CMV-seropositive.

This chain connects TRBV6-6 to TRBJ2-1, with D maybe TRBD2 (6 bases). Trimming took off 8 bases at V and 3 bases at J, with 20 bases between the two ends. The CDR3 is 16 residues long. CDR1 is MNHNY and CDR2 is SVGAGI in the germline V gene (reference sequence). CDR3 in DNA: TGTGCCAGCCGTTCCGTGGGGGGAGGAGGCTACAATGAGCAGTTCTTC. It yields the protein CASRSVGGGGYNEQFF.

The chain carries TRBV27 and TRBJ1-5; a weak D match, TRBD1 (6 bases). Deletions cut 0 bases from V and 1 base from J, with 16 bases between. CDR1 MNHEY and CDR2 SMNVEV come from the germline V gene (reference sequence). This CDR3 is built from 18 residues. The CDR3, as DNA: TGTGCCAGCAGTTTATCTCGGGCAGGGGTGGGCAGCAATCAGCCCCAGCATTTT. It is translated as CASSLSRAGVGSNQPQHF.

The chain joins TRBV28 to TRBJ1-1, with D uncertain. The V gene lost 5 bases and the J gene lost 1 base, with 8 bases spanning the gap. The CDR3 totals 13 residues. Germline CDR1 and CDR2: MDHEN and SYDVKM. CDR3 loop: CASSPPGNTEAFF. The CDR3 bases are TGTGCCAGCAGTCCCCCGGGGAACACTGAAGCTTTCTTT. The whole variable domain, filled in from reference TRBV28 and TRBJ1-1, reads DVKVTQSSRYLVKRTGEKVFLECVQDMDHENMFWYRQDPGLGLRLIYFSYDVKMKEKGDIPEGYSVSREKKERFSLILESASTNQTSMYLCASSPPGNTEAFFGQGTRLTVV.

A remark on this clone: Its ends do not fully match the called genes, so a read error is possible. The chain uses TRBV7-9 and TRBJ2-5; D not resolved. The CDR3 sequence is 11 residues long. The germline V gene encodes CDR1 SEHNR and CDR2 FQNEAQ (reference sequence). In DNA form, the CDR3 reads TGTTCCAGCAGCTTCGAAGAGACCCAGTACTTC. This encodes CSSSFEETQYF. The complete variable domain, with remaining parts taken from reference TRBV7-9 and TRBJ2-5, reads DTGVSQNPRHKITKRGQNVTFRCDPISEHNRLYWYRQTLGQGPEFLTYFQNEAQLEKSRLLSDRFSAERPKGSFSTLEIQRTEQGDSAMYLCSSSFEETQYFGPGTRLLVL.

This sequence joins TRBV29-1 and TRBJ2-7; no clear D. The CDR3 spans 14 residues. V lost 4 bases and J lost 5, with 18 bases in between. The germline gives CDR1 SQVTM, CDR2 ANQGSEA. This CDR3 is CSVVEKSFLDEQYF. In DNA form, the CDR3 reads TGCAGCGTTGTAGAGAAGTCCTTTTTAGACGAGCAGTACTTC.

The genes are TRBV2 and TRBJ2-2; 9 bases agree with TRBD1. The CDR3 is 15 residues long. Per the germline V gene, CDR1 is SNHLY and CDR2 is FYNNEI. V dropped 5 bases and J dropped 7; count of bases not matched to a gene: 8. Here the CDR3 reads CASSSPGTGFGELFF. The CDR3 DNA reads as TGTGCCAGCAGTAGTCCCGGGACAGGGTTCGGGGAGCTGTTTTTT.

This chain uses TRBV10-3 with TRBJ1-2, with D hard to call. Germline V CDR1 and CDR2: ENHRY, SYGVKD. The CDR3 is 15 residues long. The V and J ends lost 0 bases and 4 bases respectively, with 12 bases between them. The CDR3 reads CAISESTQTTYGYTF. Written as DNA, the CDR3 is TGTGCCATCAGTGAGTCGACTCAGACCACCTATGGCTACACCTTC.

The chain combines TRBV19 with TRBJ2-3; no clear D gene. The CDR3 runs 15 residues. The germline gives CDR1 LNHDA, CDR2 SQIVND (reference sequence). With 6 bases removed from V and 0 bases from J, the gap between germline ends came to 13 bases. The DNA for the CDR3 is TGTGCCAGTAGCCCGCTTGGCGGTAGCACAGATACGCAGTATTTT. Residues: CASSPLGGSTDTQYF.

CDR3 bases: TGTGCCAGCAGTTACCCGAGGACAGGGAGAGCGGATACGCAGTATTTT. Protein: CASSYPRTGRADTQYF. The chain carries TRBV6-6 and TRBJ2-3, with 8 bases identical to TRBD1. CDR3 length equals 16 residues. CDR1 and CDR2 (germline): MNHNY, SVGAGI (reference sequence). J was trimmed by 6 bases and V by 2 bases; bases with no gene match: 10.

The chain recombines TRBV5-1 with TRBJ2-3; TRBD2 aligns across 7 bases. The CDR3 totals 16 residues. V shed 0 bases, J shed 6 bases, and the junction held 10 bases outside the gene matches. Per the germline V gene, CDR1 is SGHRS and CDR2 is YFSETQ. CDR3 in DNA: TGCGCCAGCAGCTTGGTACCTAGCGGTAAGGGGGATACGCAGTATTTT. Residues: CASSLVPSGKGDTQYF.

The chain links TRBV5-1 to TRBJ1-3; the D gene is possibly TRBD1 (6 bases). Per the germline V gene, CDR1 is SGHRS and CDR2 is YFSETQ. The CDR3 runs to 14 residues. V lost 4 bases and J lost 7, with 15 bases in between. CDR3 region: CASSQGTYGNTIYF. CDR3 nucleotides: TGCGCCAGCAGCCAGGGGACGTATGGGAACACCATATATTTT.

The chain links TRBV7-9 to TRBJ2-7, with 7 bases lining up with TRBD2. The CDR3 spans 16 residues. V was pared by 4 bases and J by 4 bases, with 13 bases of the junction left unmatched. Germline CDR1 and CDR2: SEHNR and FQNEAQ (reference sequence). The CDR3 loop is CASSWGGQRGLYEQYF. The CDR3 DNA is TGTGCCAGCAGCTGGGGTGGTCAGCGGGGCCTGTACGAGCAGTACTTC.

The V and J genes are TRBV7-9 and TRBJ2-2; 11 bases map to TRBD2. The germline V gene encodes CDR1 SEHNR and CDR2 FQNEAQ (reference sequence). The CDR3 runs to 17 residues. Trimming at V came to 5 bases and at J to 4 bases, leaving 9 bases not matched to a gene. CDR3 bases: TGTGCCAGCAGCCCCCTTAGCGGGAGGGCCGGCACCGGGGAGCTGTTTTTT. It specifies CASSPLSGRAGTGELFF.

The CDR3, as DNA: TGTGCCAGCTCACCTCGGACAGGGGAAGATACGCAGTATTTT. Protein: CASSPRTGEDTQYF. The rearrangement joins TRBV18 to TRBJ2-3; 9 bases map to TRBD1. The CDR3 has 14 residues. V shed 3 bases, J shed 5 bases, and the junction held 3 bases outside the gene matches. Germline lookup yields CDR1 KGHSH and CDR2 LQKENI.

This chain joins TRBV13 and TRBJ2-7; D may be TRBD1 (5 bases). The CDR3 spans 15 residues. The V gene's germline CDR1 is PRHDT and CDR2 FYEKMQ (reference sequence). Trimming cost V 5 bases and J 0 bases, with 14 bases left between them. The CDR3 DNA follows: TGTGCCAGCAGCCCGCAGGGTGGCGGCTCCTACGAGCAGTACTTC. This translates into CASSPQGGGSYEQYF.

The chain couples TRBV7-9 to TRBJ1-2; D unclear. The CDR3 has 15 residues. Deletions cut 0 bases from V and 8 bases from J, with 16 bases between. Germline values: CDR1 SEHNR, CDR2 FQNEAQ (reference sequence). The CDR3 DNA is TGTGCCAGCAGCTTAGCGGGCAGCCGCTCGGGGGGCTACACCTTC. This sequence encodes CASSLAGSRSGGYTF.

V and J are TRBV4-2 and TRBJ2-7, with TRBD1 identical over 7 bases. The CDR3 runs to 16 residues. Trimming at V came to 0 bases and at J to 1 base, leaving 6 bases not matched to a gene. CDR1 is LGHNA, CDR2 YNFKEQ, per germline. CDR3: CASSQDGGQWSYEQYF. The CDR3 DNA reads as TGTGCCAGCAGCCAAGATGGGGGACAGTGGTCCTACGAGCAGTACTTC.

This chain joins TRBV19 and TRBJ1-1; 7 bases line up with TRBD1. Germline V gene data show CDR1 as LNHDA and CDR2 as SQIVND (reference sequence). With 10 bases clipped from V and 0 bases from J, the junction kept 8 bases outside the gene matches. The CDR3 spans 14 residues. The CDR3 nucleotides are TGTGCCACATCGACAGGGCGAATGAACACTGAAGCTTTCTTT. Translating it yields CATSTGRMNTEAFF. The full variable domain, rest sourced from reference TRBV19 and TRBJ1-1, is DGGITQSPKYLFRKEGQNVTLSCEQNLNHDAMYWYRQDPGQGLRLIYYSQIVNDFQKGDIAEGYSVSREKKESFPLTVTSAQKNPTAFYLCATSTGRMNTEAFFGQGTRLTVV.

The chain carries TRBV4-2 and TRBJ1-6, with a weak D call TRBD1 (6 bases). V was cut by 2 bases and J by 0 bases, with 26 bases left in between. The CDR3 runs 22 residues. Germline CDR1 LGHNA, CDR2 YNFKEQ. The CDR3 is CASSQRGGSSVYPSSYNSPLHF. The CDR3 DNA follows: TGTGCCAGCAGCCAAAGGGGGGGTAGTAGTGTGTATCCAAGCTCCTATAATTCACCCCTCCACTTT.

Concerning this clone itself: At one end the junction does not follow the germline gene, possibly because of a read error. V usage is TRBV5-1 and J usage is TRBJ2-7; no reliable D call. CDR1 and CDR2 from the germline V gene are SGHRS and YFSETQ. The CDR3 runs to 15 residues. The CDR3 spells CASSLGSGYSSEQYF. Written as DNA, the CDR3 is TGCGCCAGCAGCTTGGGCTCAGGCTATTCCTCCGAGCAGTACTTC.

This chain connects TRBV7-9 to TRBJ1-1, with D perhaps TRBD1 (6 bases). Germline CDR1 reads SEHNR; CDR2 reads FQNEAQ (reference sequence). The V gene lost 4 bases and the J gene lost 7 bases, with 13 bases spanning the gap. The CDR3 is 13 amino acids. CDR3 DNA: TGTGCCAGCAGCTCGAAGGGGGGGGATGAAGCTTTCTTT. Protein: CASSSKGGDEAFF.

V is TRBV6-6 and J is TRBJ2-5; D is unresolved. V lost 7 bases to trimming and J lost 11 bases, with 14 bases between them. The CDR3 is 11 amino acids. Germline V gene lookup returns CDR1 MNHNY and CDR2 SVGAGI (reference sequence). The CDR3, as DNA: TGTGCCAGCACCCTACTACGTCCGCAGTACTTC. This gives the protein CASTLLRPQYF.

The chain combines TRBV19 with TRBJ2-2; 9 bases match TRBD1. CDR3 length: 15 amino acids. The germline gives CDR1 LNHDA, CDR2 SQIVND (reference sequence). J was trimmed by 4 bases and V by 7 bases; bases with no gene match: 7. The CDR3 region is CASKIGTGRTGELFF. The CDR3 region has the DNA TGTGCCAGTAAAATAGGGACAGGGCGCACCGGGGAGCTGTTTTTT.

This chain links TRBV6-5 with TRBJ2-1, with TRBD1 as a possible D gene (6 bases). V gave up 0 bases and J gave up 0 bases, with 9 bases separating them. Looked up from germline, CDR1 is MNHEY and CDR2 is SVGAGI. The CDR3 is made up of 16 amino acids. This CDR3 is CASSYSQGSSYNEQFF. CDR3 DNA: TGTGCCAGCAGTTACTCTCAGGGGAGCTCCTACAATGAGCAGTTCTTC.

This clone turned up a few times. The J gene is TRBJ1-3, the V gene TRBV4-1; D ambiguous. Germline CDR1 is MGHRA and CDR2 is YSYEKL. The ends were cut back, 0 bases at V and 1 base at J, with 7 bases in the middle. There are 15 residues in the CDR3. The CDR3 protein is CASSQDPGSGNTIYF. The CDR3 coding sequence is TGCGCCAGCAGCCAAGATCCAGGATCTGGAAACACCATATATTTT.

The chain is built from TRBV5-6 and TRBJ2-7, with 11 bases matching TRBD1. This CDR3 comprises 18 residues. The V gene's germline CDR1 is SGHDT and CDR2 YYEEEE. The V and J ends lost 0 bases and 5 bases, in that order; junction bases with no gene match: 13. CDR3 sequence: CASSLAGQGVQFKNEQYF. The DNA for the CDR3 is TGTGCCAGCAGCTTGGCGGGACAGGGGGTTCAATTTAAGAACGAGCAGTACTTC.

This clone was seen once. The rearrangement links TRBV2 to TRBJ1-1; no reliable D call. V was clipped by 4 bases and J by 1 base, with 16 bases between them. From germline, CDR1 is SNHLY and CDR2 FYNNEI. This CDR3 region has 16 residues. CDR3 DNA sequence: TGTGCCAGCAGTGTTTCTTGGGCAGGTGAGAACACTGAAGCTTTCTTT. Its protein is CASSVSWAGENTEAFF.

The chain carries TRBV4-1 and TRBJ2-2; 12 bases align to TRBD2. V was clipped by 4 bases and J by 5 bases; unmatched bases: 11. The CDR3 extends over 18 amino acids. Germline-derived CDR1 and CDR2 are MGHRA and YSYEKL. The CDR3 here is CASSRKDSGTSGTGELFF. The CDR3 bases are TGCGCCAGCAGCCGAAAAGACTCCGGGACTAGCGGGACCGGGGAGCTGTTTTTT.

This clone was observed once. V gene TRBV29-1 combines with J gene TRBJ1-1; TRBD1 matches at 7 bases. V lost 7 bases and J lost 0; bases outside the gene matches: 8. CDR3 length: 14 residues. Germline-derived CDR1 and CDR2 are SQVTM and ANQGSEA. Here the CDR3 DNA reads TGCAGCGGCCTTTCGACAGGGATGAACACTGAAGCTTTCTTT. Translated, it gives CSGLSTGMNTEAFF.